The source of this TCR beta chain is a study of T cell repertoires in cytomegalovirus infection. Study-wide background: CMV infection together with matching HLA type was indicated by public TCR beta signatures.

V lost 3 bases, J lost 2 bases, and 4 bases stayed unmatched. The germline gives CDR1 MNHEY, CDR2 SVGEGT. CDR3 length: 15 residues. TCRdb reanalysed the reads using MiXCR and keeps one entry per CDR3 protein. The repertoire consists of fewer than 650,000 distinct CDR3 sequences, with over 35% occurring once and the leading ten covering around 48%. For this clonotype: Antigen unknown.

The sequencing here drew on cultured PBMCs, taken from culture after CMV antigen stimulation. This receptor was taken from a human donor in good health (CMV status not recorded). Some clones in this sample may be carry-over from other donors' samples. The V and J genes are TRBV6-2 or TRBV6-3 and TRBJ2-7; 10 nucleotides match TRBD2. DNA of the CDR3: TGTGCCAGCAGTTATGGGCTAGCGGGAGCCTACGAGCAGTACTTC. This sequence encodes CASSYGLAGAYEQYF.